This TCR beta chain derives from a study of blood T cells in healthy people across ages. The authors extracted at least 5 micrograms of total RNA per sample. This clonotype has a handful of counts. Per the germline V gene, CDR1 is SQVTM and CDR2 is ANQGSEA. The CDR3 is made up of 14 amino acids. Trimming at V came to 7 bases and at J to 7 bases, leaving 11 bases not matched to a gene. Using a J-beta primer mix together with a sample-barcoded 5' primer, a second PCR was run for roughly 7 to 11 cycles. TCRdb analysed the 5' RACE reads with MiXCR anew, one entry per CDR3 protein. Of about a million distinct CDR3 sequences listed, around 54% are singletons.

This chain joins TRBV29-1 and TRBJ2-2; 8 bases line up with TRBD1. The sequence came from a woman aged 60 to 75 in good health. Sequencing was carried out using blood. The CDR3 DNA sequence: TGCAGCGCCGAGACAGGGGCCACCGGCGGGGAGCTGTTTTTT. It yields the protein CSAETGATGGELFF.